The sequence of this TCR beta chain was determined in a study of CXCR3-negative and CXCR3-positive naive CD8 T cells. UMI-labeled 5' RACE TRB cDNA libraries were prepared from the cells. TCRdb re-analyzed the 5' RACE reads; it lists each CDR3 protein once, without DNA. Its listing shows approximately 100,000 distinct CDR3 sequences. Researchers sorted some 270,000 cells of each CD8+ T cell subset in triplicate. CDR3 length: 14 amino acids. Germline V gene lookup returns CDR1 SEHNR and CDR2 FQNEAQ (reference sequence). General study results and limits: For the naive subsets, surface CD5 was similar, and TCR strength was inferred from TRB CDR3 properties. Naive cells that were CXCR3-positive had more hydrophobic TRB CDR3s (compared with CXCR3-negative naive cells). Memory cells showed distinct TRBV-TRBJ patterns, while the two naive subsets matched. Diversity ran similarly high across both naive subsets but far lower in memory CD8+ cells.

Details on this clonotype: Its antigen is undetermined.

The V gene is TRBV7-9, the J gene TRBJ2-7; TCRdb gives TRBD2 as the D gene, but with no DNA this cannot be confirmed. The clonotype originates from a human donor in good health. Some clones in this sample may be carry-over from other donors' samples. The specimen was naive CXCR3+ CD8+ T cells from blood. Specified subset: CD45RO-CCR7+CD27+CD95- naive CD8+ T cells expressing CXCR3 (TNR3+). The CDR3 spells CASSEPGLANEQYF.